The present T cell receptor beta chain was sequenced within a study of blood T cells in healthy people across ages. Trimming cost V 6 bases and J 8 bases, with 14 bases left between them. Germline values: CDR1 SGHTA, CDR2 FQGTGA. The CDR3 is made up of 13 amino acids. Then a second PCR, running roughly 7 to 11 cycles, was carried out with a sample-barcoded 5' primer and a J-beta primer mix. Any given sample supplied a minimum of 2.5 million CDR3-containing paired-end reads. MiXCR, applied by TCRdb to the 5' RACE reads, yields one record per CDR3 protein. The sample records about a million distinct CDR3 sequences, approximately 38% being singletons.

Material for sequencing was blood. This receptor was obtained from a man younger than 35 in good health. This chain connects TRBV7-3 to TRBJ2-1; D unclear. The CDR3 DNA is TGTGCCAGCAGTCTTGCCCTCTTGGATGAGCAGTTCTTC. Translation: CASSLALLDEQFF.